This T cell receptor beta chain came from a study of cytomegalovirus exposure and HLA in healthy donors. About the study: A later analysis reported the same platform for the 95 to 150 validation repertoires and the 500 to 750 first-cohort repertoires. General study findings and limits: Rare sequences made up most TCRs, while some public TCRs were found in many donors. Among the CMV-associated chains, a few were confirmed in vitro as specific for CMV antigens.

Regarding this clone: Antigen unknown.

TCRdb's table, derived via immunoSEQ multiplex PCR, lists solely in-frame clones and lacks some. The repertoire has under 250,000 clones, roughly 87% of them found once; the top ten carry more than 10%. V dropped 0 bases and J dropped 9 bases, with 16 bases sitting between them. The V gene's germline CDR1 is SGHRS and CDR2 YFSETQ. The CDR3 length is 15 residues. Source material: PBMCs. The receptor was isolated from a man aged 18 to 29 in good health and CMV-seropositive. V and J are TRBV5-1 and TRBJ2-1, with D possibly being TRBD1 (6 bases). CDR3 bases: TGCGCCAGCAGCTTGGCGTCGGTTCCACAGGGTGAGCAGTTCTTC. Residues: CASSLASVPQGEQFF.